The 4 T cell receptor beta chains below were found in one sample sequenced in a study of blood T cell repertoires in COVID-19. Method: immunoSEQ multiplex PCR; TCRdb's copy keeps in-frame clones and lacks some. The sample shows over 130,000 clones, approximately 84% of them seen only once. The sequenced sample consisted of peripheral blood. Receptors were obtained from a man aged 65-85 years with acute or convalescent COVID-19.

The J gene is TRBJ2-2, the V gene TRBV24-1; 8 bases are shared with TRBD2. The CDR3 runs 17 residues. Germline loops: CDR1 KGHDR, CDR2 SFDVKD. The V gene end was trimmed by 9 bases and the J gene end by 4 bases; junction bases not matched to a gene: 15. This CDR3 is CATGSSAGEGGTGELFF. CDR3 sequence (DNA): TGTGCCACCGGTTCCTCAGCGGGGGAAGGGGGCACCGGGGAGCTGTTTTTT.

The chain is built from TRBV3-1 (or the pseudogene TRBV3-2) and TRBJ1-5, with D uncertain. The CDR3 runs to 16 residues. Germline V lookup: CDR1 LGHDT, CDR2 YNNKEL (reference sequence). V was clipped by 1 base and J by 2 bases, with 12 bases between them. CDR3 residues: CASSQGPALGNQPQHF. The CDR3 nucleotides are TGTGCCAGCAGCCAAGGGCCCGCATTGGGCAATCAGCCCCAGCATTTT.

This rearrangement joins TRBV18 to TRBJ1-4, with D hard to call. CDR3 length: 16 residues. Germline V gives CDR1 KGHSH, CDR2 LQKENI. V shed 3 bases and J shed 5 bases, with 16 bases lying between them. As DNA, the CDR3 is TGTGCCAGCTCACCGGAGAGGGCAGGCCAGAATGAAAAACTGTTTTTT. Its protein product is CASSPERAGQNEKLFF. Supplemented by reference TRBV18 and TRBJ1-4, the full variable domain reads NAGVMQNPRHLVRRRGQEARLRCSPMKGHSHVYWYRQLPEEGLKFMVYLQKENIIDESGMPKERFSAEFPKEGPSILRIQQVVRGDSAAYFCASSPERAGQNEKLFFGSGTQLSVL.

The V call is TRBV7-3, the J call TRBJ1-1; weak D call: TRBD1 (5 bases). V was cut by 3 bases and J by 2 bases, with 10 bases left in between. This CDR3 has 14 amino acids. Germline-derived CDR1 and CDR2 are SGHTA and FQGTGA. The CDR3 region is CASSLSGINTEAFF. CDR3 nucleotides: TGTGCCAGCAGCTTGTCAGGGATTAACACTGAAGCTTTCTTT. The full variable domain, rest sourced from reference TRBV7-3 and TRBJ1-1, is GAGVSQTPSNKVTEKGKYVELRCDPISGHTALYWYRQSLGQGPEFLIYFQGTGAADDSGLPNDRFFAVRPEGSVSTLKIQRTERGDSAVYLCASSLSGINTEAFFGQGTRLTVV.